The rows below give T cell receptor beta chains drawn from one sample of a study of OX40 agonist ivuxolimab in advanced cancers. Here immunoSEQ multiplex PCR was the method, and the copy in TCRdb shows in-frame clones only, minus some. This sample carries 100,000 or so clones, 91% of them seen once, and the ten largest clones take approximately 0.55%. This specimen consisted of CD4+ or CD8+ T cells sorted from blood, obtained in a trial of the OX40 agonist ivuxolimab. These receptors all come from an adult with an advanced solid tumor such as melanoma, head and neck, liver or kidney cancer. CDR3s include the opening cysteine and the closing phenylalanine or tryptophan. Clone size, where shown, is once, few, many, or a class for clones that have expanded.

TRBV18	.	TRBJ1-1	16	CASSPDTTALNTEAFF
TRBV19	.	TRBJ2-1	14	CASSRDRGSNEQFF
TRBV11-2	.	TRBJ2-7	13	CASSQDLGDEQYF
TRBV19	.	TRBJ2-1	14	CASRKAGGKNEQFF
TRBV11-3	.	TRBJ1-1	13	CASSLVQGVEAFF
TRBV2	.	TRBJ2-1	14	CASSLERGDNEQFF
TRBV6-5	.	TRBJ2-1	15	CASSYSGQGHNEQFF
TRBV7-2	.	TRBJ2-2	12	CASSLDSRRLFF
TRBV28	.	TRBJ2-5	13	CASSLQGGETQYF
TRBV5-4	.	TRBJ2-3	15	CASRQDSGSTDTQYF
TRBV7-8	few	TRBJ2-7	15	CASSLDPGGLYEQYF
TRBV6-1	.	TRBJ1-2	17	CASSEGGQGGRYYGYTF
TRBV19	.	TRBJ2-4	14	CASSTRTDKNIQYF
TRBV4-1	.	TRBJ2-6	14	CASSPRVGANVLTF
TRBV5-1	.	TRBJ2-2	15	CASSLRGDNTGELFF
TRBV5-8	.	TRBJ2-3	15	CASSLGGGWRYTQYF
TRBV5-4	.	TRBJ1-2	14	CASSFLTGDYGYTF
TRBV18	.	TRBJ1-5	13	CASSRGGNQPQHF
TRBV6-1	.	TRBJ2-3	17	CASSEYGTSVLAYTQYF
TRBV7-9	.	TRBJ2-3	17	CASSLGAAGARTDTQYF
TRBV28	.	TRBJ2-1	16	CASSFLTSGSDNEQFF
TRBV12-1	.	TRBJ2-7	14	CASSRSGSSYEQYF